This T cell receptor (beta chain) was obtained from a study of T cell responses to AZD1222 COVID-19 vaccine. General observations from the study: Vaccine-associated CD4 TCRs spanned spike, dominant at 160-218 and 743-854. It should be noted that donors were predominantly white British and more often female, and clonal diversity was possibly underestimated. Nearly half of unique spike-specific TCRs reportedly avoided B.1.351 and B.1.1.7 mutated regions.

This table comes from immunoSEQ multiplex PCR, and its TCRdb copy is limited to in-frame clones, with some not included. In the table there are over 150,000 clones, around 90% of which are singletons. Germline CDR1 and CDR2: MDHEN and SYDVKM. The CDR3 has 15 amino acids. V shed 6 bases and J shed 0 bases, with 12 bases lying between them. As for this clone: What it binds is unknown.

The chain couples TRBV28 to TRBJ1-5; TRBD1 is a possible D gene (6 bases). Material: peripheral blood, obtained on day 0 of AZD1222 vaccination. The sequence was collected from an adult in good health. The CDR3 loop is CASRPQGYSNQPQHF. The CDR3 nucleotides are TGTGCCAGCAGACCTCAGGGGTATAGCAATCAGCCCCAGCATTTT.